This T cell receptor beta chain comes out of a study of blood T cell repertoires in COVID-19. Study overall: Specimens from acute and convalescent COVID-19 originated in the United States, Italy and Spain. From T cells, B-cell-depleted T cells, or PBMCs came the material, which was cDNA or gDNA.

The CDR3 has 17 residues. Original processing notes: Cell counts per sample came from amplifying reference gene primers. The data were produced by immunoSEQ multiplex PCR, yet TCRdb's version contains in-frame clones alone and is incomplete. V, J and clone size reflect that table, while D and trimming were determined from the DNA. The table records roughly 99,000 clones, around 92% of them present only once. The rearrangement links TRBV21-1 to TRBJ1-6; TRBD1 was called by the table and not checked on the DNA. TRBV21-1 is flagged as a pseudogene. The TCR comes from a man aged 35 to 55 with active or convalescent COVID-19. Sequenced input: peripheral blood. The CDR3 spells CASSYLRDGSGGSPLHF. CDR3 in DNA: TGTGCCAGCAGCTACCTAAGGGACGGGTCAGGGGGATCACCCCTCCACTTT.